These 9 T cell receptor beta chains share one sample of origin, sequenced in a study of post-analysis software for immune sequencing data. The library was made from cDNA and included unique molecular identifiers. TCRdb reprocessed the PCR reads with MiXCR, giving one entry per CDR3 protein. This table has over 150,000 distinct CDR3 sequences, 30% appearing once. Study-level points and caveats: About 5 TRBV segments were more frequent in patients than controls; TRBV5-6, TRBV5-1 and TRBV20-1 belonged to this group.

The antigens for these receptors are not known. The specimen was blood. Receptors were obtained from a girl aged 10 to 17 with multiple sclerosis.

This clonotype was recorded many times. The chain uses TRBV7-7 and TRBJ2-1; TRBD2 might be the D (5 bases). The CDR3 sequence is 10 residues long. CDR1 is SSHAT and CDR2 is FNYEAQ in the germline V gene (reference sequence). As DNA, the CDR3 is TGTGCTCCCTCGAGGAGGGAGCAGTTCTTC. Residues: CAPSRREQFF.

V usage is TRBV10-3 and J usage is TRBJ2-5; TRBD2 matches 11 bases. V shed 6 bases and J 5 bases; nucleotides not matched to a gene: 5. This CDR3 is 14 amino acids long. The germline V gene encodes CDR1 ENHRY and CDR2 SYGVKD. The CDR3 DNA reads as TGTGCCATCAGAAAGACTAGCGGGGCGGAGACCCAGTACTTC. Its translation: CAIRKTSGAETQYF.

This clonotype was observed a handful of times. The CDR3 protein is CASSNRVLGTEAFF. CDR3 nucleotide sequence: TGTGCCAGCAGCAACAGGGTTTTGGGCACTGAAGCTTTCTTT. The chain uses TRBV27 and TRBJ1-1, with a tentative D call TRBD1 (6 bases). Germline CDR1 and CDR2: MNHEY and SMNVEV (reference sequence). CDR3 size: 14 residues. The V end was cut by 6 bases, the J end by 4 bases, with 15 bases between.

The chain is built from TRBV5-1 and TRBJ2-1; 7 bases match TRBD2. Trimming took 5 bases from V and 2 from J; bases not matched to a gene: 4. The CDR3 is 14 residues long. Germline lookup yields CDR1 SGHRS and CDR2 YFSETQ. In DNA form, the CDR3 reads TGCGCCAGCAGGCGGGAGAACCCCTACAATGAGCAGTTCTTC. This encodes CASRRENPYNEQFF.

This clonotype has a count of ten or more. V gene TRBV27 combines with J gene TRBJ2-1; 9 nucleotides line up with TRBD1. The CDR3 has 17 residues. From germline, CDR1 is MNHEY and CDR2 SMNVEV (reference sequence). The J segment lost 9 bases and the V segment lost 6 bases, leaving 18 bases of the junction unmatched. CDR3 DNA sequence: TGTGCCAGCAGAACCCTGCGCCCGGACAGGGGATGTACTGAGCAGTTCTTC. This translates into CASRTLRPDRGCTEQFF.

This clonotype was found a few times. The gene calls are TRBV20-1 and TRBJ2-1; no definite D call. The V end was cut by 5 bases, the J end by 8 bases, with 13 bases between. The CDR3 contains 12 residues. Germline CDR1 reads DFQATT; CDR2 reads SNEGSKA (reference sequence). CDR3 protein: CSAQHTGHEQFF. CDR3 sequence (DNA): TGCAGTGCTCAGCACACGGGCCATGAGCAGTTCTTC.

This clonotype was observed a single time. The chain carries TRBV19 and TRBJ2-7; 9 bases match TRBD1. There are 15 residues in the CDR3. J lost 3 bases, V lost 4 bases, and 7 bases had no gene match. CDR1 LNHDA and CDR2 SQIVND come from the germline V gene (reference sequence). CDR3 DNA sequence: TGTGCCAGTAGTACAACGGGACAGGGTGGCTACGAGCAGTACTTC. It translates to CASSTTGQGGYEQYF.

The sample holds many counts of this clonotype. The chain employs TRBV30 and TRBJ2-7, with 12 bases that match TRBD2. Germline-derived CDR1 and CDR2 are GTSNPN and SVGIG (reference sequence). The V segment lost 8 bases and the J segment 7 bases; nucleotides outside the gene matches: 9. The CDR3 is made up of 13 amino acids. The CDR3 loop reads CARSGLAGFEQYF. CDR3 sequence (DNA): TGTGCCCGAAGCGGACTAGCGGGATTTGAGCAGTACTTC.

V is TRBV3-1 and J is TRBJ2-3; D gene unclear. Germline V gene sequence: CDR1 LGHDT, CDR2 YNNKEL (reference sequence). V lost 1 base to trimming and J lost 2 bases, with 7 bases between them. This CDR3 contains 14 residues. The CDR3 protein is CASSQGVYTDTQYF. The CDR3 DNA sequence: TGTGCCAGCAGCCAAGGCGTATACACAGATACGCAGTATTTT.